This passage covers 7 T cell receptor beta chains from one sample sequenced in a study of CD8+ T cells in alopecia areata (dated by TCRdb to between 2018 and 2020). The method was the immunoSEQ multiplex PCR assay. To provide template for TCR sequencing, every sample had RNA extracted and reverse transcribed into cDNA. TCRdb obtained this table from immuneACCESS and retained in-frame rearrangements with V and J assigned. These tables miss some clones; where compared with another copy, unresolved V genes account for less than half of the shortfall, and the remainder is unexplained. In all, the sample holds about 190,000 clones, and more than 50% of those were seen once. The top ten hold just over 1% of the sample. The sample's time point label, decoded: roughly 24 weeks on oral tofacitinib. The meaning of the sample's treatment or condition label: oral pan-JAK inhibitor, 5-10 mg twice daily. The source was CD4+ T cells sorted from blood, collected at week 24, from a patient treated with tofacitinib. The receptors were sampled from a human donor with alopecia areata.

The rearrangement uses TRBV29-1 and TRBJ2-1; 14 nucleotides align to TRBD2. CDR1 is SQVTM and CDR2 is ANQGSEA in the germline V gene. Unmatched junction bases numbered 3, after V lost 7 bases and J lost 10 bases. CDR3 length equals 12 residues. For the CDR3, the DNA is TGCAGCGGAGGGACTAGCGGGGGAGAGCAGTTCTTC. It specifies CSGGTSGGEQFF.

This clone has only one observation. The rearrangement joins TRBV27 to TRBJ2-7, with 8 positions matching TRBD1. Germline assignment: CDR1 MNHEY and CDR2 SMNVEV (reference sequence). This CDR3 has 14 amino acids. V dropped 3 bases and J dropped 3; count of bases not matched to a gene: 4. CDR3 sequence: CASSLTGAVYEQYF. The CDR3, as DNA: TGTGCCAGCAGTTTGACAGGGGCCGTCTACGAGCAGTACTTC.

The chain carries TRBV5-1 and TRBJ2-5, with 11 bases fitting TRBD2. The CDR3 has 17 residues. V trimming: 3 bases; J trimming: 5 bases; junction bases outside the gene matches: 12. CDR1 is SGHRS, CDR2 YFSETQ, per germline. CDR3 amino acids: CASSSQLTSGNRETQYF. The CDR3 DNA follows: TGCGCCAGCAGCTCCCAATTGACTAGCGGGAACCGCGAGACCCAGTACTTC.

The chain joins TRBV4-2 to TRBJ2-7, with 9 nucleotides matching TRBD2. Trimming took 0 bases from V and 2 from J; bases not matched to a gene: 2. The length of the CDR3 is 15 residues. Germline lookup yields CDR1 LGHNA and CDR2 YNFKEQ. DNA for the CDR3: TGTGCCAGCAGCCAAGAGAGCGGGGGGACCTACGAGCAGTACTTC. Its protein product is CASSQESGGTYEQYF.

This clone was observed a few times. The chain links TRBV7-2 to TRBJ2-1, with unresolved D. The CDR3 has 12 amino acids. Trimming pared 5 bases from V and 6 bases from J, leaving 8 bases between. Germline V gives CDR1 SGHTA, CDR2 FQGNSA. The CDR3 spells CASSPQSNEQFF. CDR3 nucleotide sequence: TGTGCCAGCAGCCCCCAGAGCAATGAGCAGTTCTTC.

This sequence joins TRBV13 and TRBJ1-6; TRBD1 matches at 7 bases. The CDR3 runs 13 residues. Trimming took 5 bases from V and 8 from J; bases not matched to a gene: 3. Germline V gene lookup returns CDR1 PRHDT and CDR2 FYEKMQ (reference sequence). The CDR3 region is CASSLDRDSPLHF. As DNA, the CDR3 is TGTGCCAGCAGCCTTGACAGGGATTCACCCCTCCACTTT.

V is TRBV29-1 and J is TRBJ2-7, with 11 bases matching TRBD2. This CDR3 contains 11 residues. V gave up 4 bases and J gave up 10 bases; unmatched junction bases: 3. Looked up from germline, CDR1 is SQVTM and CDR2 is ANQGSEA. CDR3 sequence: CSVAGLAEQYF. The CDR3 coding sequence is TGCAGCGTTGCGGGACTAGCGGAACAGTACTTC.